This is a list of T cell receptor beta chains from one sample in a study of T cell repertoires and HLA-DP antigens. TCRdb's table, derived via immunoSEQ multiplex PCR, lists solely in-frame clones and lacks some. The table has approximately 2,000 clones, roughly 72% seen once. The sequenced material came from CD137- CD4+ T cells from cultured PBMCs. The source is a man aged 45-65 years in good health and CMV-seronegative. CDR3s include the opening cysteine and the closing phenylalanine or tryptophan. Each record gives: D gene, clone size, J gene, V gene, CDR3 protein, CDR3 DNA. A D gene is named only where the DNA matches it firmly. Size values are once, few and many counts, or a class for expanded clones, and some rows have none.

D: -
size: -
J: TRBJ2-7
V: TRBV25-1
CDR3: CASSEYAGINEQYF
DNA: TGTGCCAGCAGTGAATATGCCGGAATTAACGAGCAATACTTC

D: TRBD2
size: -
J: TRBJ2-7
V: TRBV5-1
CDR3: CASRGFGGASHEQYF
DNA: TGCGCCAGCAGAGGATTCGGGGGGGCCAGTCACGAGCAGTACTTC

D: -
size: -
J: TRBJ2-7
V: TRBV7-9
CDR3: CASSPTLYYEQYF
DNA: TGTGCCAGCAGCCCAACACTATACTACGAGCAGTACTTC

D: -
size: -
J: TRBJ1-1
V: TRBV18
CDR3: CASSPQELNTEAFF
DNA: TGTGCCAGCTCACCACAGGAATTAAACACTGAAGCTTTCTTT

D: TRBD1
size: -
J: TRBJ2-2
V: TRBV6-1
CDR3: CASQGQVNTGELFF
DNA: TGTGCCAGCCAAGGACAGGTCAACACCGGGGAGCTGTTTTTT

D: -
size: -
J: TRBJ1-4
V: TRBV5-1
CDR3: CASSRAAATNEKLFF
DNA: TGCGCCAGCAGTAGGGCAGCTGCAACTAATGAAAAACTGTTTTTT

D: -
size: -
J: TRBJ1-1
V: TRBV6-1
CDR3: CASRFQGSGTEAFF
DNA: TGTGCCAGCAGGTTCCAGGGGAGTGGCACTGAAGCTTTCTTT

D: -
size: -
J: TRBJ1-6
V: TRBV6-1
CDR3: CASSGGNNSPLHF
DNA: TGTGCCAGCAGTGGAGGTAATAATTCACCCCTCCACTTT

D: -
size: -
J: TRBJ2-3
V: TRBV2
CDR3: CASRGSGHNTDTQYF
DNA: TGTGCCAGCAGGGGGAGCGGACACAACACAGATACGCAGTATTTT

D: -
size: -
J: TRBJ2-1
V: TRBV9
CDR3: CASSVVTDWGEQFF
DNA: TGTGCCAGCAGCGTAGTGACTGACTGGGGAGAGCAGTTCTTC

D: -
size: -
J: TRBJ2-2
V: TRBV19
CDR3: CASTLRASTGELFF
DNA: TGTGCCAGTACCCTGAGGGCGAGCACCGGGGAGCTGTTTTTT

D: -
size: -
J: TRBJ1-1
V: TRBV7-6
CDR3: CASSFGGINTEAFF
DNA: TGTGCCAGCAGCTTCGGCGGGATTAACACTGAAGCTTTCTTT

D: -
size: -
J: TRBJ1-1
V: TRBV4-1
CDR3: CASSQGTVVNTEAFF
DNA: TGCGCCAGCAGCCAAGGAACAGTAGTGAACACTGAAGCTTTCTTT

D: -
size: -
J: TRBJ1-4
V: TRBV7-2
CDR3: CASSTRGGRGEKLFF
DNA: TGTGCCAGCAGCACCCGTGGGGGCCGGGGGGAAAAACTGTTTTTT

D: TRBD2
size: -
J: TRBJ2-1
V: TRBV28
CDR3: CASSLFLAGDDEQFF
DNA: TGTGCCAGCAGTTTATTTCTAGCGGGAGACGATGAGCAGTTCTTC

D: -
size: few
J: TRBJ1-1
V: TRBV7-9
CDR3: CASSLVGEVAEAFF
DNA: TGTGCCAGCAGCTTAGTTGGGGAAGTTGCTGAAGCTTTCTTT

D: TRBD1
size: -
J: TRBJ2-3
V: TRBV11-2
CDR3: CASSSLRGQVDTQYF
DNA: TGTGCCAGCAGCTCGCTCAGGGGGCAGGTAGATACGCAGTATTTT

D: TRBD1
size: -
J: TRBJ2-3
V: TRBV9
CDR3: CASSARQGEITDTQYF
DNA: TGTGCCAGCAGCGCTAGACAGGGGGAGATCACAGATACGCAGTATTTT

D: -
size: -
J: TRBJ2-2
V: TRBV5-1
CDR3: CASSLTGENTGELFF
DNA: TGCGCCAGCAGCTTGACCGGGGAAAACACCGGGGAGCTGTTTTTT

D: TRBD1
size: -
J: TRBJ1-5
V: TRBV6-6
CDR3: CASIQGGTENNQPQHF
DNA: TGTGCCAGCATCCAAGGGGGGACAGAGAACAATCAGCCCCAGCATTTT

D: -
size: -
J: TRBJ1-2
V: TRBV30
CDR3: CAWRAGPPREYGYTF
DNA: TGTGCCTGGAGGGCCGGGCCCCCTCGGGAGTATGGCTACACCTTC

D: -
size: -
J: TRBJ1-3
V: TRBV28
CDR3: CASSNLWASGNTIYF
DNA: TGTGCCAGCTCTAACCTATGGGCCTCTGGAAACACCATATATTTT

D: -
size: medium-sized
J: TRBJ1-2
V: TRBV21-1
CDR3: CASSVQGPGFDGYTF
DNA: TGTGCCAGCAGCGTACAGGGGCCGGGGTTCGATGGCTACACCTTC

D: -
size: -
J: TRBJ2-7
V: TRBV7-6
CDR3: CASSLVRGDEQYF
DNA: TGTGCCAGCAGCTTAGTCCGCGGGGACGAGCAGTACTTC

D: TRBD1
size: -
J: TRBJ1-1
V: TRBV5-1
CDR3: CASSLATGGPRGAFF
DNA: TGCGCCAGCAGCTTGGCGACAGGGGGCCCTCGGGGAGCTTTCTTT

D: -
size: few
J: TRBJ2-1
V: TRBV7-7
CDR3: CASSLALSSYNEQFF
DNA: TGTGCTAGCAGCTTAGCACTGAGCTCCTACAATGAGCAGTTCTTC

D: TRBD1
size: -
J: TRBJ1-4
V: TRBV5-1
CDR3: CASSQGQGKRGEKLFF
DNA: TGCGCCAGCAGCCAGGGACAGGGTAAACGTGGTGAAAAACTGTTTTTT

D: TRBD2
size: -
J: TRBJ2-2
V: TRBV5-4
CDR3: CASSPGTSFTGELFF
DNA: TGTGCCAGCAGCCCCGGGACTAGCTTTACCGGGGAGCTGTTTTTT

D: TRBD2
size: -
J: TRBJ2-7
V: TRBV7-9
CDR3: CASSFGTSSYEQYF
DNA: TGTGCCAGCAGCTTTGGGACTAGCTCCTACGAGCAGTACTTC

D: TRBD1
size: few
J: TRBJ1-2
V: TRBV4-2
CDR3: CASSQGTGLNGYTF
DNA: TGTGCCAGCAGCCAAGGGACAGGGCTGAATGGCTACACCTTC

D: TRBD2
size: -
J: TRBJ2-6
V: TRBV30
CDR3: CGRLAVFSGANVLTF
DNA: TGTGGAAGGCTAGCGGTTTTCTCTGGGGCCAACGTCCTGACTTTC

D: -
size: -
J: TRBJ1-3
V: TRBV5-8
CDR3: CASSLGSFWNTIYF
DNA: TGTGCCAGCAGCTTGGGATCGTTTTGGAACACCATATATTTT

D: TRBD1
size: -
J: TRBJ1-6
V: TRBV7-2
CDR3: CASSLEGQGASSDSPLHF
DNA: TGTGCCAGCAGCTTAGAGGGACAGGGGGCCTCTTCGGATTCACCCCTCCACTTT

D: TRBD1
size: -
J: TRBJ2-5
V: TRBV19
CDR3: CASSMGRGQIQETQYF
DNA: TGTGCCAGTAGTATGGGACGGGGACAGATTCAAGAGACCCAGTACTTC

D: TRBD2
size: once
J: TRBJ2-5
V: TRBV7-6
CDR3: CASSLYTIGGETQYF
DNA: TGTGCCAGCAGCTTATACACCATCGGGGGGGAGACCCAGTACTTC

D: -
size: -
J: TRBJ2-1
V: TRBV6-5
CDR3: CAVAPAGGYNEQFF
DNA: TGTGCCGTCGCCCCGGCGGGCGGCTACAATGAGCAGTTCTTC

D: -
size: -
J: TRBJ2-1
V: TRBV4-1
CDR3: CASSHRAQSRYYNEQFF
DNA: TGCGCCAGCAGCCACAGGGCACAGAGTAGGTACTACAATGAGCAGTTCTTC

D: -
size: -
J: TRBJ1-5
V: TRBV19
CDR3: CASSIPAYNQPQHF
DNA: TGTGCCAGTAGTATCCCTGCTTACAATCAGCCCCAGCATTTT

D: -
size: -
J: TRBJ2-7
V: TRBV6-5
CDR3: CASSYSRGTYEQYF
DNA: TGTGCCAGCAGTTACTCGCGCGGTACCTACGAGCAGTACTTC

D: -
size: medium-sized
J: TRBJ1-1
V: TRBV14
CDR3: CASSRVGPAAFF
DNA: TGTGCCAGCAGCCGAGTAGGACCGGCAGCTTTCTTT

D: -
size: -
J: TRBJ2-1
V: TRBV13
CDR3: CASSFNRNYNEQFF
DNA: TGTGCCAGCAGCTTTAATCGGAACTACAATGAGCAGTTCTTC

D: TRBD1
size: -
J: TRBJ2-1
V: TRBV5-1
CDR3: CASSLSGQEYNEQFF
DNA: TGCGCCAGCAGCTTGTCAGGACAGGAGTACAATGAGCAGTTCTTC

D: -
size: -
J: TRBJ2-3
V: TRBV11-2
CDR3: CASSLQAASTDTQYF
DNA: TGTGCCAGCAGCCTGCAAGCGGCTAGCACAGATACGCAGTATTTT

D: TRBD1
size: -
J: TRBJ1-2
V: TRBV4-1
CDR3: CASSQVGTGASGYTF
DNA: TGCGCCAGCAGCCAAGTTGGGACAGGGGCTTCTGGCTACACCTTC

D: -
size: medium-sized
J: TRBJ2-7
V: TRBV11-2
CDR3: CASSLAGLAHYEQYF
DNA: TGTGCCAGCAGCTTAGCTGGGTTAGCCCACTATGAGCAGTACTTC

D: -
size: -
J: TRBJ1-1
V: TRBV18
CDR3: CASSPPVGLAETEAFF
DNA: TGTGCCAGCTCACCACCTGTAGGGCTGGCTGAGACTGAAGCTTTCTTT

D: TRBD2
size: large
J: TRBJ2-1
V: TRBV28
CDR3: CASSPLGREILFSGEQFF
DNA: TGTGCCAGCAGTCCGTTGGGGCGGGAGATTCTCTTCAGCGGGGAGCAGTTCTTC